The 24 T cell receptor beta chains below come from one sample, sequenced in a study of breast tumors, draining lymph nodes, adjacent tissues. Breast cancer patients provided tissue from their axillary draining lymph nodes. Each CDR3 protein is one row after TCRdb ran MiXCR on the multiplex PCR reads. The sample includes around 230,000 distinct CDR3 sequences, about 30% of them seen just once. The specimen was axillary lymph node tissue. The receptors stem from a female donor with breast cancer. Some clones in this sample may be carry-over from other donors' samples.

In its sample, this clonotype was seen many times. The J gene is TRBJ2-1, the V gene TRBV5-1, with a tentative D call TRBD1 (6 bases). V was trimmed by 1 base and J by 10 bases, leaving 9 bases between them. Germline values: CDR1 SGHRS, CDR2 YFSETQ. The CDR3 has 12 amino acids. The CDR3 protein is CASSLTQGEQFF. In DNA form, the CDR3 reads TGCGCCAGCAGCTTGACCCAGGGGGAGCAGTTCTTC.

The chain has TRBV15 and TRBJ2-7, with D possibly called TRBD1 or TRBD2 (5 bases each). V dropped 5 bases and J dropped 0 bases, with 8 bases sitting between them. This CDR3 has 13 amino acids. Per germline, CDR1 LNHNV and CDR2 YYDKDF (reference sequence). CDR3 sequence reads: CATSRDGSYEQYF. The CDR3 DNA follows: TGTGCCACCAGCCGGGACGGCTCCTACGAGCAGTACTTC.

The CDR3 DNA reads as TGCGCCAGCAGTGATGTTTGGGGACAGGGGGCAACCTACGAGCAGTACTTC. It yields the protein CASSDVWGQGATYEQYF. J is TRBJ2-7 and V is TRBV10-2, with 12 bases matching TRBD1. V shed 3 bases and J 2 bases; nucleotides not matched to a gene: 8. Germline V gene lookup returns CDR1 WSHSY and CDR2 SAAADI. The CDR3 extends over 17 amino acids.

As regards this clonotype: Relative to the germline gene, one junction end is altered; a read error may explain this. J is TRBJ2-5 and V is TRBV7-9, with D perhaps matching TRBD1 (5 bases). The CDR3 extends over 14 amino acids. Germline V gene lookup returns CDR1 SEHNR and CDR2 FQNEAQ (reference sequence). The CDR3 loop reads CTSSFAGMGETQYF. CDR3 DNA: TGTACCAGCAGCTTCGCAGGGATGGGAGAGACCCAGTACTTC.

The rearrangement uses TRBV2 and TRBJ1-1; D might be TRBD1 (6 bases). The CDR3 extends over 13 amino acids. Trimming took 9 bases from V and 4 from J, leaving 15 bases between them. Looked up from germline, CDR1 is SNHLY and CDR2 is FYNNEI. CDR3 sequence reads: CASTDSRGTEAFF. CDR3 in DNA: TGTGCCAGTACGGACAGTCGGGGCACTGAAGCTTTCTTT.

The gene calls are TRBV2 and TRBJ2-3; 10 bases align to TRBD2. The CDR3 runs to 17 residues. V dropped 1 base and J dropped 5; count of bases not matched to a gene: 9. Germline loops: CDR1 SNHLY, CDR2 FYNNEI. CDR3 residues: CASSEVRGLAGEDTQYF. The CDR3 bases are TGTGCCAGCAGTGAAGTTCGCGGCCTAGCGGGAGAAGATACGCAGTATTTT.

This clonotype was observed at least ten times. The J gene is TRBJ1-2, the V gene TRBV29-1, with 9 positions matching TRBD1. The CDR3 runs 13 residues. J lost 7 bases, V lost 6 bases, and 9 bases had no gene match. The V gene's germline CDR1 is SQVTM and CDR2 ANQGSEA. CDR3 bases: TGCAGCGTCCTGACAGGGGGACGGAGTGGCTACACCTTC. Its protein is CSVLTGGRSGYTF.

Concerning this clonotype: Just one base apart from a much larger clone, this may be a read error. This chain uses TRBV6-5 with TRBJ2-3, with D perhaps TRBD2 (6 bases). The CDR3 has 15 amino acids. The V gene's germline CDR1 is MNHEY and CDR2 SVGAGI. The CDR3 reads CASSRGLWGEDTRYF. For the CDR3, the DNA is TGTGCCAGCAGCCGGGGCCTTTGGGGGGAAGATACGCGGTATTTT.

This clonotype was observed many times. The chain joins TRBV30 to TRBJ2-7; 9 positions match TRBD1. The germline gives CDR1 GTSNPN, CDR2 SVGIG (reference sequence). The CDR3 consists of 15 residues. With 3 bases clipped from V and 2 bases from J, the junction kept 8 bases outside the gene matches. CDR3: CAWSGWGQGTYEQYF. The CDR3 nucleotides read TGTGCCTGGAGCGGCTGGGGACAGGGTACCTACGAGCAGTACTTC. The complete variable domain, with remaining parts taken from reference TRBV30 and TRBJ2-7, reads SQTIHQWPATLVQPVGSPLSLECTVEGTSNPNLYWYRQAAGRGLQLLFYSVGIGQISSEVPQNLSASRPQDRQFILSSKKLLLSDSGFYLCAWSGWGQGTYEQYFGPGTRLTVT.

Of note for this clonotype: One end of the junction fails to match germline, which may point to a read error. The chain links TRBV6-2 or TRBV6-3 to TRBJ2-3; D not certain. This CDR3 region has 15 residues. Germline-derived CDR1 and CDR2 are MNHEY and SVGEGT. In DNA, the CDR3 is TGTGCCAGCAGTCACTCGTTTAGCAGCGCAGATACGCAGTATTTT. It codes for CASSHSFSSADTQYF.

This clonotype was detected ten times or more. This chain links TRBV15 with TRBJ2-5; the D gene is possibly TRBD2 (6 bases). V lost 5 bases and J 1 base, leaving 17 bases between the germline ends. CDR3 length equals 16 residues. Germline V lookup: CDR1 LNHNV, CDR2 YYDKDF (reference sequence). Here the CDR3 reads CATSPDFGGFQETQYF. CDR3 sequence (DNA): TGTGCCACCAGCCCCGACTTTGGGGGGTTCCAAGAGACCCAGTACTTC.

The V call is TRBV20-1, the J call TRBJ1-5, with D hard to call. This CDR3 contains 15 residues. Germline assignment: CDR1 DFQATT and CDR2 SNEGSKA (reference sequence). Between the trimmed V and J ends, which lost 1 base and 0 bases, there was a span of 10 bases. Here the CDR3 reads CSARAMGDSNQPQHF. The CDR3 nucleotides read TGCAGTGCTAGAGCAATGGGAGATAGCAATCAGCCCCAGCATTTT.

This clonotype was recorded many times. V and J are TRBV29-1 and TRBJ2-7, with 11 bases aligning to TRBD2. With V trimmed by 6 bases and J by 1 base, 5 bases remained unmatched. CDR1 SQVTM and CDR2 ANQGSEA come from the germline V gene. The CDR3 has 14 amino acids. CDR3 protein: CSVAGTSGSYEQYF. In nucleotides, the CDR3 is TGCAGCGTCGCAGGGACTAGCGGATCCTACGAGCAGTACTTC.

As concerns this clonotype: Mismatch with germline at one junction end may stem from a read error. V and J are TRBV20-1 and TRBJ1-4; 11 bases map to TRBD1. Germline V CDR1 and CDR2: DFQATT, SNEGSKA (reference sequence). The CDR3 is 15 amino acids. The CDR3: CSAIGQGATHEKLFF. The CDR3 DNA sequence: TGCAGTGCTATAGGACAGGGGGCAACTCATGAAAAACTGTTTTTT.

The chain links TRBV29-1 to TRBJ1-4; TRBD1 is a possible D gene (6 bases). Looked up from germline, CDR1 is SQVTM and CDR2 is ANQGSEA. The CDR3 runs to 12 residues. The ends were cut back, 6 bases at V and 7 bases at J, with 12 bases in the middle. The CDR3 loop reads CSVGRGGEKLFF. The CDR3 region has the DNA TGCAGCGTCGGCAGGGGTGGTGAAAAACTGTTTTTT.

This clonotype appeared many times. This chain joins TRBV5-1 and TRBJ1-4, with D perhaps matching TRBD1 (5 bases). The CDR3 spans 18 residues. Looked up from germline, CDR1 is SGHRS and CDR2 is YFSETQ. With 4 bases removed from V and 2 bases from J, the gap between germline ends came to 21 bases. The CDR3 nucleotides read TGCGCCAGCAGCCGGGGGGAGAGGTGGCTTTCGACTAATGAAAAACTGTTTTTT. As protein: CASSRGERWLSTNEKLFF.

There are many counts of this clonotype. A much more abundant neighbour one base away suggests this may be a read error. The rearrangement joins TRBV11-2 to TRBJ1-6; perhaps TRBD1 as D (5 bases). The length of the CDR3 is 15 residues. Looked up from germline, CDR1 is SGHAT and CDR2 is FQNNGV. Between the trimmed V and J ends, which lost 5 bases and 11 bases, there was a span of 19 bases. CDR3 DNA sequence: TGTGCCAGCAGCCTAGGACGGGGGTTAAATCCACCCCTCCACTTT. Translating gives CASSLGRGLNPPLHF.

At least ten counts were recorded for this clonotype. The chain carries TRBV19 and TRBJ2-1; 8 bases agree with TRBD1. With V trimmed by 7 bases and J by 7 bases, 9 bases remained unmatched. The CDR3 contains 14 residues. Germline loops: CDR1 LNHDA, CDR2 SQIVND (reference sequence). The CDR3 bases are TGTGCCAGTATAGGTCAGGGGGCGCGGAATGAGCAGTTCTTC. Its protein product is CASIGQGARNEQFF.

This clonotype came up many times. The rearrangement uses TRBV6-5 and TRBJ2-3, with 10 bases lining up with TRBD1. J gave up 1 base and V 6 bases, and 1 base lay outside the gene matches. Germline assignment: CDR1 MNHEY and CDR2 SVGAGI. CDR3 length equals 14 residues. The CDR3: CASRGTGGTDTQYF. The CDR3 DNA reads as TGTGCCAGCAGGGGGACAGGGGGCACAGATACGCAGTATTTT.

This clonotype occurred many times. The chain has TRBV5-8 and TRBJ1-2; TRBD1 is a possible D gene (5 bases). V was pared by 4 bases and J by 5 bases, with 21 bases between. CDR1 is SGHTS, CDR2 YDEGEE, per germline. The CDR3 runs 16 residues. In DNA form, the CDR3 reads TGTGCCAGCAGCCCGAACGGGGCAGGCGGAATTTATGGCTACACCTTC. This sequence encodes CASSPNGAGGIYGYTF.

A few counts support this clonotype. Being one base from a much bigger clone, this may be a read error. The rearrangement joins TRBV20-1 to TRBJ2-3, with TRBD2 identical over 9 bases. Per the germline V gene, CDR1 is DFQATT and CDR2 is SNEGSKA (reference sequence). V trimming: 6 bases; J trimming: 1 base; junction bases outside the gene matches: 14. The CDR3 is 17 amino acids. Here the CDR3 DNA reads TGCAGTGCCGCCCCGATAGCGGGAGCGGCCGGCACAGATACGCAGTATTTT. Translated, it gives CSAAPIAGAAGTDTQYF.

This clonotype was counted at least ten times. The V call is TRBV30, the J call TRBJ1-4; D may be TRBD1 (5 bases). This CDR3 is 13 amino acids long. Between the trimmed V and J ends, which lost 0 bases and 12 bases, there was a span of 14 bases. Germline loops: CDR1 GTSNPN, CDR2 SVGIG (reference sequence). The chain's CDR3 is CAWSVRGGLELFF. CDR3 bases: TGTGCCTGGAGTGTACGGGGGGGGTTGGAACTGTTTTTT.

This clonotype has ten or more counts. The chain is built from TRBV7-9 and TRBJ2-1, with 8 bases fitting TRBD2. CDR3 length equals 14 residues. Germline V gene lookup returns CDR1 SEHNR and CDR2 FQNEAQ (reference sequence). J lost 5 bases, V lost 5 bases, and 5 bases had no gene match. CDR3 protein: CASSISGNNNEQFF. The CDR3, as DNA: TGTGCCAGCAGCATTAGCGGGAATAACAATGAGCAGTTCTTC.

Many counts were recorded for this clonotype. The chain uses TRBV20-1 and TRBJ2-2; 12 bases are shared with TRBD1. J lost 2 bases, V lost 0 bases, and 7 bases had no gene match. This CDR3 comprises 18 residues. Looked up from germline, CDR1 is DFQATT and CDR2 is SNEGSKA (reference sequence). The CDR3 protein is CSARDSGQGAINTGELFF. CDR3 nucleotides: TGCAGTGCTAGAGATTCGGGACAGGGGGCTATAAACACCGGGGAGCTGTTTTTT.